This section outlines one T cell receptor (beta chain) sequence together with its context. This CDR3 is 15 amino acids long. Between the trimmed V and J ends, which lost 4 bases and 2 bases, there was a span of 12 bases. Germline V gene lookup returns CDR1 LNHDA and CDR2 SQIVND (reference sequence). Sequenced by immunoSEQ multiplex PCR; TCRdb stores in-frame clones only, minus some. The sample has about 27,000 clones; about 91% are singletons. This sample is drawn from a study of blood T cell repertoires in COVID-19. Sequenced: peripheral blood. This clonotype originated in a human donor with active COVID-19. The donor label of this sample is uncertain. This chain links TRBV19 with TRBJ1-5; D remains ambiguous. CDR3 coding DNA: TGTGCCAGTAGTAGTGAGGGTGAAGGCAATCAGCCCCAGCATTTT. Translation gives CASSSEGEGNQPQHF.